This entry lists 27 T cell receptor beta chains sequenced from one sample in a study of blood T cell repertoires in COVID-19. Sequenced by immunoSEQ multiplex PCR; TCRdb stores in-frame clones only, minus some. The repertoire holds roughly 440,000 clones, more than 70% seen once, with about 12% in the top ten. The sequencing input was peripheral blood. These receptors were taken from a woman aged 45-65 years with COVID-19, enrolled during active disease.

This clone was found a few times. The V gene is TRBV6-5, the J gene TRBJ1-1, with 8 positions matching TRBD1. Germline CDR1 is MNHEY and CDR2 is SVGAGI. CDR3 size: 13 residues. Trimming at V came to 5 bases and at J to 7 bases, leaving 6 bases not matched to a gene. Written as DNA, the CDR3 is TGTGCCAGCAGTCGACAGGGGAGAGATGAAGCTTTCTTT. It encodes CASSRQGRDEAFF.

This clone was seen only a few times. This chain joins TRBV5-1 and TRBJ2-3; perhaps TRBD2 as D (6 bases). Between the trimmed V and J ends, which lost 0 bases and 3 bases, there was a span of 14 bases. The CDR3 is 16 residues long. Germline V CDR1 and CDR2: SGHRS, YFSETQ. CDR3 loop: CASSLGGGQGTDTQYF. CDR3 nucleotide sequence: TGCGCCAGCAGCTTGGGGGGAGGTCAAGGGACAGATACGCAGTATTTT. Filled out from reference TRBV5-1 and TRBJ2-3, the complete variable domain reads KAGVTQTPRYLIKTRGQQVTLSCSPISGHRSVSWYQQTPGQGLQFLFEYFSETQRNKGNFPGRFSGRQFSNSRSEMNVSTLELGDSALYLCASSLGGGQGTDTQYFGPGTRLTVL.

The chain couples TRBV29-1 to TRBJ1-1, with D perhaps TRBD1 (5 bases). This CDR3 is built from 14 residues. Trimming left V 2 bases short and J 4 bases short, with 14 bases between. Germline CDR1 and CDR2: SQVTM and ANQGSEA. CDR3 sequence: CSVEIGGGGTEAFF. The CDR3 DNA sequence: TGCAGCGTTGAAATTGGGGGAGGAGGCACTGAAGCTTTCTTT.

The chain carries TRBV10-3 and TRBJ1-1, with D possibly TRBD1 on 6 matching bases. CDR3 size: 14 residues. CDR1 and CDR2 from the germline V gene are ENHRY and SYGVKD. Trimming stripped 6 bases from V and 0 bases from J, with 11 bases between. CDR3 DNA: TGTGCCATCAGGACAGGTGACATGAACACTGAAGCTTTCTTT. Amino acids: CAIRTGDMNTEAFF.

The chain is built from TRBV11-2 and TRBJ2-7, with D perhaps matching TRBD2 (5 bases). Between the trimmed V and J ends, which lost 6 bases and 2 bases, there was a span of 11 bases. The CDR3 is 13 residues long. The germline gives CDR1 SGHAT, CDR2 FQNNGV. CDR3 sequence (DNA): TGTGCCAGCAGTTACGACTACACCTACGAGCAGTACTTC. This codes for CASSYDYTYEQYF.

This clone was picked up one time. The chain couples TRBV19 to TRBJ1-2; TRBD1 aligns across 9 bases. Trimming removed 5 bases from V and 4 bases from J; junction bases left unmatched: 11. The germline V gene has CDR1 LNHDA and CDR2 SQIVND (reference sequence). This CDR3 has 16 residues. The CDR3 nucleotides are TGTGCCAGTAGTCCGCAGGGACAGGGAATCGGCTATGGCTACACCTTC. As protein: CASSPQGQGIGYGYTF. The full variable domain, its missing parts supplied by reference TRBV19 and TRBJ1-2, is DGGITQSPKYLFRKEGQNVTLSCEQNLNHDAMYWYRQDPGQGLRLIYYSQIVNDFQKGDIAEGYSVSREKKESFPLTVTSAQKNPTAFYLCASSPQGQGIGYGYTFGSGTRLTVV.

The J gene is TRBJ2-2, the V gene TRBV7-7, with D perhaps matching TRBD1 (5 bases). Germline V gene sequence: CDR1 SSHAT, CDR2 FNYEAQ (reference sequence). V shed 5 bases and J shed 2 bases, with 12 bases lying between them. The CDR3 contains 15 residues. As DNA, the CDR3 is TGTGCCAGCAGCCCTCTCAGGGTTAACACCGGGGAGCTGTTTTTT. It encodes CASSPLRVNTGELFF.

This chain connects TRBV5-1 to TRBJ2-2, with 7 nucleotides matching TRBD2. Losses at the gene ends were 4 bases for V and 2 bases for J; bases not matched to a gene: 11. CDR3 length: 17 amino acids. Germline lookup yields CDR1 SGHRS and CDR2 YFSETQ. The CDR3 DNA reads TGCGCCAGCAGCCCAAATCCTAGCGGATATAACACCGGGGAGCTGTTTTTT. Its translation: CASSPNPSGYNTGELFF.

CDR3 coding DNA: TGTGCCAGCAGCCCTTCTTATGACAGGGGGACTAATGAAAAACTGTTTTTT. Protein sequence: CASSPSYDRGTNEKLFF. J is TRBJ1-4 and V is TRBV11-2, with 9 bases fitting TRBD1. CDR1 and CDR2 from the germline V gene are SGHAT and FQNNGV. J lost 2 bases, V lost 5 bases, and 9 bases had no gene match. This CDR3 has 17 amino acids.

This rearrangement joins TRBV9 to TRBJ2-1; D remains unclear. Trimming took 0 bases from V and 8 from J, leaving 9 bases between them. Looked up from germline, CDR1 is SGDLS and CDR2 is YYNGEE. The length of the CDR3 is 13 residues. In DNA, the CDR3 is TGTGCCAGCAGCGTAGAAGCCAACTATGAGCAGTTCTTC. Translated: CASSVEANYEQFF.

This clone turned up a few times. The J gene is TRBJ2-7, the V gene TRBV7-9; D is perhaps TRBD2 (6 bases). V was trimmed by 3 bases and J by 6 bases, leaving 12 bases between them. The CDR3 has 13 amino acids. The germline gives CDR1 SEHNR, CDR2 FQNEAQ (reference sequence). The chain's CDR3 is CASSFRGTSEQYF. In DNA form, the CDR3 reads TGTGCCAGCAGCTTCCGAGGGACTTCCGAGCAGTACTTC.

The gene calls are TRBV2 and TRBJ1-4; no clear D gene. The V end was cut by 6 bases, the J end by 10 bases, with 9 bases between. This CDR3 has 11 amino acids. Germline CDR1 and CDR2: SNHLY and FYNNEI. CDR3 sequence: CASRTLGKLFF. CDR3 nucleotide sequence: TGTGCCAGCAGGACTCTTGGAAAACTGTTTTTT.

A single count supports this clone. The chain joins TRBV20-1 to TRBJ2-7, with D possibly matching TRBD2 (7 bases). The CDR3 runs to 12 residues. Trimming left V 3 bases short and J 6 bases short, with 12 bases between. Per the germline V gene, CDR1 is DFQATT and CDR2 is SNEGSKA (reference sequence). DNA of the CDR3: TGCAGTGCTAGTTTGGGGGGGCGCGAGCAGTACTTC. Amino acid sequence: CSASLGGREQYF.

The chain has TRBV2 and TRBJ1-2, with 12 bases lining up with TRBD1. CDR1 SNHLY and CDR2 FYNNEI come from the germline V gene. This CDR3 has 16 residues. J gave up 3 bases and V 6 bases, and 8 bases lay outside the gene matches. The CDR3 is CASSLGTGGIDYGYTF. In nucleotides, the CDR3 is TGTGCCAGCAGCTTAGGGACAGGGGGCATCGACTATGGCTACACCTTC.

The chain has TRBV9 and TRBJ1-4; D unresolved. Trimming left V 0 bases short and J 6 bases short, with 12 bases between. The CDR3 contains 15 residues. Germline V CDR1 and CDR2: SGDLS, YYNGEE. The CDR3 spells CASSVDTSYDEKLFF. The CDR3 DNA reads as TGTGCCAGCAGCGTAGATACAAGTTACGATGAAAAACTGTTTTTT.

The chain employs TRBV2 and TRBJ2-7; a possible D gene is TRBD2 (5 bases). Per the germline V gene, CDR1 is SNHLY and CDR2 is FYNNEI. The CDR3 loop spans 14 amino acids. V dropped 7 bases and J dropped 3 bases, with 16 bases sitting between them. DNA of the CDR3: TGTGCCAGCAAGGAGGCCAGACGGTTCTACGAGCAGTACTTC. Protein: CASKEARRFYEQYF. The full variable domain, in which reference TRBV2 and TRBJ2-7 provide the parts outside the CDR3, is EPEVTQTPSHQVTQMGQEVILRCVPISNHLYFYWYRQILGQKVEFLVSFYNNEISEKSEIFDDQFSVERPDGSNFTLKIRSTKLEDSAMYFCASKEARRFYEQYFGPGTRLTVT.

This clone was recorded only once. The rearrangement uses TRBV7-2 and TRBJ1-2; 12 bases fit TRBD1. The CDR3 is made up of 14 amino acids. V dropped 1 base and J dropped 14; count of bases not matched to a gene: 8. The V gene's germline CDR1 is SGHTA and CDR2 FQGNSA. The CDR3 DNA follows: TGTGCCAGCAGCTTAGTAGGGACAGGGGGCGCAGGGACCTTC. Its protein is CASSLVGTGGAGTF.

This CDR3 is CASSYSPQRGVPTDTQYF. The CDR3 DNA reads TGTGCCAGCAGTTACTCCCCCCAGCGGGGGGTCCCCACAGATACGCAGTATTTT. V and J are TRBV6-2 or TRBV6-3 and TRBJ2-3; 9 bases are a match to TRBD2. CDR3 length equals 18 residues. Germline V gene sequence: CDR1 MNHEY, CDR2 SVGEGT. J lost 2 bases, V lost 0 bases, and 9 bases had no gene match.

This chain joins TRBV7-2 and TRBJ1-2, with 7 nucleotides matching TRBD1. Trimming took 5 bases from V and 3 from J; bases not matched to a gene: 15. CDR1 SGHTA and CDR2 FQGNSA come from the germline V gene. This CDR3 is 17 amino acids long. The CDR3 DNA is TGTGCCAGCAGCGATAGGGATTATGGAGGGGGCGACTATGGCTACACCTTC. Residues: CASSDRDYGGGDYGYTF.

V gene TRBV15 combines with J gene TRBJ2-2; D is uncertain. Germline V gene lookup returns CDR1 LNHNV and CDR2 YYDKDF (reference sequence). Trimming took off 3 bases at V and 2 bases at J, with 13 bases between the two ends. This CDR3 is built from 16 residues. The CDR3 nucleotides are TGTGCCACCAGCAGGGCCAGGCAGCCAAACACCGGGGAGCTGTTTTTT. It yields the protein CATSRARQPNTGELFF.

V usage is TRBV19 and J usage is TRBJ2-3; a possible D gene is TRBD2 (6 bases). This CDR3 has 16 amino acids. From germline, CDR1 is LNHDA and CDR2 SQIVND (reference sequence). V lost 1 base and J lost 1, with 12 bases in between. CDR3 sequence reads: CASSIAGTSGTDTQYF. The CDR3 nucleotides read TGTGCCAGTAGTATAGCCGGGACTTCAGGCACAGATACGCAGTATTTT.

The chain joins TRBV6-2 or TRBV6-3 to TRBJ1-2, with 12 bases aligning to TRBD1. The V gene's germline CDR1 is MNHEY and CDR2 SVGEGT. J lost 6 bases, V lost 6 bases, and 17 bases had no gene match. This CDR3 has 18 amino acids. The CDR3 region has the DNA TGTGCCAGCAGCTCCGGGACAGGGGGCAGGCAAGGAAGGGATGGCTACACCTTC. Amino acids: CASSSGTGGRQGRDGYTF.

V is TRBV5-1 and J is TRBJ1-2; TRBD1 might be the D (5 bases). Trimming removed 3 bases from V and 8 bases from J, with 17 bases in between. The CDR3 sequence is 14 residues long. Per germline, CDR1 SGHRS and CDR2 YFSETQ. CDR3 nucleotide sequence: TGCGCCAGCAGCTGGGGACTTGAGCTCGGGGGCTACACCTTC. This encodes CASSWGLELGGYTF.

The CDR3 nucleotides are TGTGCCAGCAGAAACCAGGGGGGCAGTGATGGCTACACCTTC. Its protein product is CASRNQGGSDGYTF. The rearrangement joins TRBV2 to TRBJ1-2; 7 nucleotides line up with TRBD1. This CDR3 comprises 14 residues. Germline lookup yields CDR1 SNHLY and CDR2 FYNNEI. V shed 6 bases, J shed 6 bases, and the junction held 10 bases outside the gene matches. The full variable domain, completed using reference TRBV2 and TRBJ1-2, is EPEVTQTPSHQVTQMGQEVILRCVPISNHLYFYWYRQILGQKVEFLVSFYNNEISEKSEIFDDQFSVERPDGSNFTLKIRSTKLEDSAMYFCASRNQGGSDGYTFGSGTRLTVV.

This chain joins TRBV28 and TRBJ2-6, with 9 bases fitting TRBD1. Trimming at V came to 6 bases and at J to 2 bases, leaving 5 bases not matched to a gene. The CDR3 sequence is 16 residues long. From germline, CDR1 is MDHEN and CDR2 SYDVKM. DNA for the CDR3: TGTGCCAGCAGCGGACAGGGGCAGGCTGGGGCCAACGTCCTGACTTTC. Translation gives CASSGQGQAGANVLTF.

This chain connects TRBV20-1 to TRBJ2-1; a possible D gene is TRBD2 (6 bases). Deletions cut 3 bases from V and 12 bases from J, with 15 bases between. The germline CDR1 and CDR2 sequences are DFQATT and SNEGSKA (reference sequence). CDR3 size: 12 residues. CDR3 sequence (DNA): TGCAGTGCTAGTCCTGGAGGGGAATGGCAGTTCTTC. Amino acid sequence: CSASPGGEWQFF.

This chain links TRBV5-1 with TRBJ1-1, with D possibly matching TRBD1 (5 bases). Germline V lookup: CDR1 SGHRS, CDR2 YFSETQ. This CDR3 is built from 14 residues. Trimming removed 3 bases at V and 1 base at J, with 10 bases between. CDR3 sequence: CASSWGERNTEAFF. DNA for the CDR3: TGCGCCAGCAGCTGGGGGGAACGGAACACTGAAGCTTTCTTT.